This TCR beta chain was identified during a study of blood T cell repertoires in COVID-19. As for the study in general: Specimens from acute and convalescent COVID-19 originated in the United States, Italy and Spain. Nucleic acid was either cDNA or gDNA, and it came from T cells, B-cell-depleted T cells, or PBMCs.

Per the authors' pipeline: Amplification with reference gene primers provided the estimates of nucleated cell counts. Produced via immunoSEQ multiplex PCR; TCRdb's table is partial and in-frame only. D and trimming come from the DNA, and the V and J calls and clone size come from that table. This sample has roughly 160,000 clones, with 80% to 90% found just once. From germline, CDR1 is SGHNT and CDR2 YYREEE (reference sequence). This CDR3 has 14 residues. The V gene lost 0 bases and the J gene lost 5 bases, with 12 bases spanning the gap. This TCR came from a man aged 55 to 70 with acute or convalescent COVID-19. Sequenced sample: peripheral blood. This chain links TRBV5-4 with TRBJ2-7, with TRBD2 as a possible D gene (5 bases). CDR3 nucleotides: TGTGCCAGCAGCTTGGAGTCGGGGTCCCACGAGCAGTACTTC. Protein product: CASSLESGSHEQYF.